The T cell receptor (beta chain) under discussion was sequenced for a study of T-cell memory formation after mild COVID-19. The study, taken as a whole, reports: Balance between CD4 and CD8 was seen in clones contracting day 15 to 85, and a CD4+ lean was seen in later expanders.

TCRdb ran MiXCR on the 5' RACE reads and lists one entry per CDR3 protein. The sample consists of some 440,000 distinct CDR3 sequences, approximately 23% of them appearing once. On this clonotype itself: Its antigen remains unidentified.

Germline loops: CDR1 DFQATT, CDR2 SNEGSKA (reference sequence). This CDR3 region has 16 residues. V lost 5 bases, J lost 0 bases, and 5 bases stayed unmatched. The chain links TRBV20-1 to TRBJ2-6; 9 bases map to TRBD1. Sequencing was done on a sample of PBMCs or a T cell subset sorted from them (not recorded which). This TCR derives from an adult woman who had mild COVID-19 (a few samples of this study predate the infection). Cell type and time point are not known. The CDR3 loop reads CSAWDRVSSGANVLTF. CDR3 in DNA: TGCAGTGCTTGGGACAGGGTGAGCTCTGGGGCCAACGTCCTGACTTTC.